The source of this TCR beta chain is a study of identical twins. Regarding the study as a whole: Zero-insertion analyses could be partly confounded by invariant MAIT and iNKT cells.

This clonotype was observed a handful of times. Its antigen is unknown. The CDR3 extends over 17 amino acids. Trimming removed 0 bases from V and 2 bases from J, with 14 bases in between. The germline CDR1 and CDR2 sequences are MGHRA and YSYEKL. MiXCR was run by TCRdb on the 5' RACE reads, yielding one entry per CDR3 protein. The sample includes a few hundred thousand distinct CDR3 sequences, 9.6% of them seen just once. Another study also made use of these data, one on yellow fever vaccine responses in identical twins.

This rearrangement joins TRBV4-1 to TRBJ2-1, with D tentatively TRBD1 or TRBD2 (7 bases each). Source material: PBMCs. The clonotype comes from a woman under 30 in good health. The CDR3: CASSQDGTAGPYNEQFF. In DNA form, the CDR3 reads TGCGCCAGCAGCCAAGATGGGACAGCGGGGCCCTACAATGAGCAGTTCTTC.